Listed here are 21 T cell receptor beta chains from one sample, sequenced in a study of CD8 T cells in ankylosing spondylitis. Each CDR3 protein gets one entry after TCRdb re-called the 5' RACE reads with MiXCR. The sample includes 250,000 to 350,000 distinct CDR3 sequences, less than 25% seen only once; the top ten take 3.5%. The material sequenced was blood, either unsorted or a sorted T cell fraction (not recorded which). Receptor source: a female donor with ankylosing spondylitis or in good health (not recorded which).

The chain is built from TRBV7-2 and TRBJ2-3, with 7 bases matching TRBD1. CDR3 length equals 16 residues. The germline CDR1 and CDR2 sequences are SGHTA and FQGNSA. J lost 5 bases, V lost 6 bases, and 14 bases had no gene match. CDR3 region: CASRKARQGVGDTQYF. The CDR3 DNA sequence: TGTGCCAGCAGGAAAGCACGGCAGGGGGTTGGAGATACGCAGTATTTT.

This clonotype occurred a few times. This sequence joins TRBV4-3 and TRBJ1-2, with D uncertain. CDR1 LGHNA and CDR2 YSLEER come from the germline V gene. Between the trimmed V and J ends, which lost 1 base and 5 bases, there was a span of 5 bases. CDR3 length: 12 amino acids. The CDR3 reads CASSQGEYGYTF. The CDR3, as DNA: TGCGCCAGCAGCCAAGGGGAGTATGGCTACACCTTC.

V and J are TRBV6-1 and TRBJ2-7; 11 bases match TRBD2. Germline lookup yields CDR1 MNHNS and CDR2 SASEGT. The CDR3 totals 15 residues. The V segment lost 5 bases and the J segment 6 bases; nucleotides outside the gene matches: 9. The CDR3 DNA is TGTGCCAGCAGTCCCAGGACTAGCGGGCTCATCGAGCAGTACTTC. Residues: CASSPRTSGLIEQYF.

Regarding this clonotype: Sequence at one end of the junction differs from germline and may be a read error. The genes are TRBV5-1 and TRBJ2-7; no reliable D call. CDR3 size: 15 residues. Germline loops: CDR1 SGHRS, CDR2 YFSETQ. This CDR3 reads CASSLGRLPSNEQYF. The CDR3 DNA reads as TGCGCCAGCAGCTTGGGGCGGCTACCCTCCAACGAGCAGTACTTC.

The chain joins TRBV4-1 to TRBJ1-1, with a weak D call TRBD1 (5 bases). V was pared by 4 bases and J by 8 bases, with 14 bases between. The CDR3 spans 13 residues. In germline, CDR1 is MGHRA, CDR2 YSYEKL. CDR3 coding DNA: TGCGCCAGCAGCCCGGTGGGGGTTCCGGAAGCTTTCTTT. This sequence encodes CASSPVGVPEAFF.

This clonotype was found a few times. This chain uses TRBV7-9 with TRBJ2-5, with unresolved D. The CDR3 totals 13 residues. Deletions cut 2 bases from V and 8 bases from J, with 12 bases between. The germline V gene has CDR1 SEHNR and CDR2 FQNEAQ (reference sequence). The CDR3 DNA follows: TGTGCCAGCAGCTTACAAACATCGGATACCCAGTACTTC. It translates to CASSLQTSDTQYF.

This clonotype turned up a few times. The chain links TRBV7-2 to TRBJ2-1, with 12 bases identical to TRBD2. The CDR3 runs to 14 residues. The trim removed 7 bases at V and 2 bases at J, leaving 0 bases unmatched. Germline V gene sequence: CDR1 SGHTA, CDR2 FQGNSA. CDR3 amino acids: CASTSGRAYNEQFF. The CDR3 nucleotides are TGTGCCAGCACTAGCGGGAGGGCCTACAATGAGCAGTTCTTC.

This clonotype occurred a few times. The chain couples TRBV9 to TRBJ2-7; no reliable D call. V was pared by 0 bases and J by 5 bases, with 15 bases between. The CDR3 loop spans 15 amino acids. Per the germline V gene, CDR1 is SGDLS and CDR2 is YYNGEE. Written as DNA, the CDR3 is TGTGCCAGCAGCGTAGGGGCAGTGTTTGGGGACGAGCAGTACTTC. It encodes CASSVGAVFGDEQYF.

J is TRBJ2-7 and V is TRBV18, with D maybe TRBD1 (6 bases). The V gene's germline CDR1 is KGHSH and CDR2 LQKENI. The CDR3 has 14 residues. Trimming removed 1 base from V and 2 bases from J, with 9 bases in between. The CDR3 DNA sequence: TGTGCCAGCTCACCACTGGGACACCCCTACGAGCAGTACTTC. Its translation: CASSPLGHPYEQYF.

V and J are TRBV7-2 and TRBJ2-1, with TRBD2 matching 9 bases. The V gene's germline CDR1 is SGHTA and CDR2 FQGNSA. This CDR3 has 15 residues. J lost 7 bases, V lost 1 base, and 5 bases had no gene match. The CDR3 DNA reads TGTGCCAGCAGCTTAGAGGTAGCGGGAGAGAATGAGCAGTTCTTC. Encoded protein: CASSLEVAGENEQFF.

This clonotype has a handful of counts. This chain joins TRBV28 and TRBJ2-2, with 11 positions matching TRBD2. Unmatched junction bases numbered 5, after V lost 2 bases and J lost 0 bases. The CDR3 has 18 residues. CDR1 and CDR2 from the germline V gene are MDHEN and SYDVKM. Written as DNA, the CDR3 is TGTGCCAGCAGTTTAACGACTAGCGGGAACCCGAACACCGGGGAGCTGTTTTTT. Residues: CASSLTTSGNPNTGELFF.

This clonotype was seen more than once but under ten times. The chain uses TRBV20-1 and TRBJ2-2; D is unresolved. Trimming took off 2 bases at V and 0 bases at J, with 7 bases between the two ends. This CDR3 has 14 amino acids. The germline V gene has CDR1 DFQATT and CDR2 SNEGSKA (reference sequence). CDR3: CSARWTTNTGELFF. Written as DNA, the CDR3 is TGCAGTGCTAGATGGACGACGAACACCGGGGAGCTGTTTTTT.

This clonotype was seen only a few times. V usage is TRBV11-3 and J usage is TRBJ2-2, with TRBD2 matching over 7 bases. Germline V gives CDR1 SGHNT, CDR2 YENEEA. The CDR3 is 14 amino acids. J was trimmed by 6 bases and V by 3 bases; bases with no gene match: 4. The CDR3 sequence is CASSFAGVPGELFF. CDR3 sequence (DNA): TGTGCCAGCAGCTTCGCGGGGGTCCCCGGGGAGCTGTTTTTT.

The chain couples TRBV2 to TRBJ1-1, with D perhaps matching TRBD1 (6 bases). The germline V and J ends were trimmed by 4 bases and 1 base, with 13 bases remaining between them. Per the germline V gene, CDR1 is SNHLY and CDR2 is FYNNEI. The CDR3 covers 15 residues. CDR3 nucleotide sequence: TGTGCCAGCAGTGTAGGTGGGACAAGGAACACTGAAGCTTTCTTT. As protein: CASSVGGTRNTEAFF.

This clonotype was seen a few times. The V gene is TRBV10-1, the J gene TRBJ2-3, with D perhaps given as TRBD1 or TRBD2 (5 bases each). Trimming cost V 3 bases and J 4 bases, with 14 bases left between them. Germline V CDR1 and CDR2: WNHNN, SYGVQD (reference sequence). This CDR3 spans 15 amino acids. The CDR3 DNA sequence: TGCGCCAGCAGTGATGGAGCAGGGCGGGCAGATACGCAGTATTTT. Translating it yields CASSDGAGRADTQYF.

This clonotype was detected only a few times. This chain links TRBV29-1 with TRBJ2-3; D is unresolved. Germline CDR1 reads SQVTM; CDR2 reads ANQGSEA. This CDR3 region has 13 residues. The V end lost 1 base, the J end lost 2 bases, and 7 bases lay between the germline ends. CDR3 in amino acids: CSVEASLTDTQYF. CDR3 in DNA: TGCAGCGTTGAAGCCAGCCTCACAGATACGCAGTATTTT.

There are many counts of this clonotype. The V call is TRBV15, the J call TRBJ2-1, with D unresolved. With 3 bases removed from V and 3 bases from J, the gap between germline ends came to 3 bases. The germline gives CDR1 LNHNV, CDR2 YYDKDF (reference sequence). CDR3 size: 12 residues. The DNA of the CDR3 is TGTGCCACCAGCAGGGACTACAATGAGCAGTTCTTC. Residues: CATSRDYNEQFF.

The table lists this clonotype with many counts. The rearrangement joins TRBV12-3 or TRBV12-4 to TRBJ2-7; perhaps D is TRBD1 or TRBD2 (6 bases each). V dropped 5 bases and J dropped 6 bases, with 23 bases sitting between them. There are 16 residues in the CDR3. Here the CDR3 reads CASSPPLGGRQLEQYF. CDR3 in DNA: TGTGCCAGCAGTCCTCCCTTGGGGGGCCGTCAACTCGAGCAGTACTTC.

Turning to this clonotype: This could be a read error, since a much larger clone is one nucleotide away. This rearrangement joins TRBV29-1 to TRBJ2-6; TRBD1 might be the D (5 bases). The CDR3 totals 15 residues. Germline CDR1 and CDR2: SQVTM and ANQGSEA. CDR3 residues: CSVGRDRSGANVLAF. The CDR3 nucleotides read TGCAGCGTTGGTAGGGATCGCTCTGGGGCCAACGTCCTGGCTTTC.

The genes are TRBV2 and TRBJ2-3; the D call may be TRBD1 or TRBD2 (6 bases each). The CDR3 runs to 14 residues. The germline CDR1 and CDR2 sequences are SNHLY and FYNNEI. V was cut by 9 bases and J by 4 bases, with 17 bases left in between. The CDR3 is CARGGPGLADTQYF. The CDR3 coding sequence is TGTGCCAGGGGGGGCCCAGGGTTAGCAGATACGCAGTATTTT. Filled out from reference TRBV2 and TRBJ2-3, the complete variable domain reads EPEVTQTPSHQVTQMGQEVILRCVPISNHLYFYWYRQILGQKVEFLVSFYNNEISEKSEIFDDQFSVERPDGSNFTLKIRSTKLEDSAMYFCARGGPGLADTQYFGPGTRLTVL.

This clonotype has just one count. The chain is built from TRBV19 and TRBJ2-3; 7 positions agree with TRBD1. In germline, CDR1 is LNHDA, CDR2 SQIVND (reference sequence). Unmatched junction bases numbered 13, after V lost 5 bases and J lost 8 bases. The CDR3 contains 15 residues. CDR3 in DNA: TGTGCCAGTAGTCCGTCCCGGGACAGAATTATTACGCAGTATTTT. Amino acids: CASSPSRDRIITQYF. The full variable domain, completed using reference TRBV19 and TRBJ2-3, is DGGITQSPKYLFRKEGQNVTLSCEQNLNHDAMYWYRQDPGQGLRLIYYSQIVNDFQKGDIAEGYSVSREKKESFPLTVTSAQKNPTAFYLCASSPSRDRIITQYFGPGTRLTVL.